The present TCR beta chain was sequenced within a study of CD8+ T cells in alopecia areata. For the study at large: It was oral tofacitinib, at 5 to 10 mg twice daily, that treated patients received.

Points on this clone: Its target is not known.

Study results and caveats: Sequencing of scalp samples also captures resident alphabeta T cells of normal skin. In lesional scalp, particularly from alopecia totalis/universalis, clonality was higher than in normal scalp.

RNA, once extracted, was reverse transcribed into cDNA for use as the sequencing template. TCRdb's copy holds only in-frame clones and misses some; the assay was immunoSEQ multiplex PCR. Of some 200,000 clones in the sample, around three fifths are singletons; the top ten hold roughly 14%. The CDR3 has 14 amino acids. The V and J ends lost 5 bases and 4 bases respectively, with 12 bases between them. Germline V gene sequence: CDR1 MNHNS, CDR2 SASEGT. The TCR originated in a human donor with alopecia areata. The rearrangement links TRBV6-1 to TRBJ2-1, with D perhaps TRBD1 (6 bases). Specimen: CD4+ T cells sorted from blood, collected at week 0. Here the CDR3 DNA reads TGTGCCAGCAGTACTGACAGGAGATACAATGAGCAGTTCTTC. It is translated as CASSTDRRYNEQFF.